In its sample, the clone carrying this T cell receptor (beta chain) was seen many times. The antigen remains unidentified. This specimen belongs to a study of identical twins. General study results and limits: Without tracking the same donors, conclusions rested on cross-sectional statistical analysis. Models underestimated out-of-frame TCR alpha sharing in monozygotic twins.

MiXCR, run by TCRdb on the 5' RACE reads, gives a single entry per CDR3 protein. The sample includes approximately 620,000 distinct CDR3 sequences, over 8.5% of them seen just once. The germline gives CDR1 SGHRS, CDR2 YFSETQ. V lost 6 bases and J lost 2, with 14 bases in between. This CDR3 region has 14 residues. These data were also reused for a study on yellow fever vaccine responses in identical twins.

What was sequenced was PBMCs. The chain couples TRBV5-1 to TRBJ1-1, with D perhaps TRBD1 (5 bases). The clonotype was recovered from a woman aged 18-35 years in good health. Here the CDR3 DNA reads TGCGCCAGCACCTGGGGAGGGGTTAACACTGAAGCTTTCTTT. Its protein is CASTWGGVNTEAFF.